The clone carrying this TCR beta chain was detected only a few times. The antigen is undetermined. As the sequencing template, cDNA was produced by extracting RNA and reverse transcribing it. Measured with immunoSEQ multiplex PCR; TCRdb has only the in-frame clones, and not every one. Of more than 150,000 clones listed, around 60% are singletons. The sample belongs to a study of CD8+ T cells in alopecia areata. As to treatment: oral pan-JAK inhibitor, 5-10 mg twice daily. Trimming left V 4 bases short and J 3 bases short, with 11 bases between. There are 13 residues in the CDR3. Germline lookup yields CDR1 SGDLS and CDR2 YYNGEE. Regarding the study as a whole: Normal skin's resident alphabeta T cells are sequenced alongside lesional scalp T cells.

The sequence was obtained from a human donor with alopecia areata. The sample here was CD4+ T cells sorted from blood, taken at week 4, from a patient treated with tofacitinib. This rearrangement joins TRBV9 to TRBJ2-7; D possibly uses TRBD1 or TRBD2 (5 bases each). CDR3 residues: CASSRDHGYEQYF. In nucleotides, the CDR3 is TGTGCCAGCAGCCGGGACCACGGCTACGAGCAGTACTTC.